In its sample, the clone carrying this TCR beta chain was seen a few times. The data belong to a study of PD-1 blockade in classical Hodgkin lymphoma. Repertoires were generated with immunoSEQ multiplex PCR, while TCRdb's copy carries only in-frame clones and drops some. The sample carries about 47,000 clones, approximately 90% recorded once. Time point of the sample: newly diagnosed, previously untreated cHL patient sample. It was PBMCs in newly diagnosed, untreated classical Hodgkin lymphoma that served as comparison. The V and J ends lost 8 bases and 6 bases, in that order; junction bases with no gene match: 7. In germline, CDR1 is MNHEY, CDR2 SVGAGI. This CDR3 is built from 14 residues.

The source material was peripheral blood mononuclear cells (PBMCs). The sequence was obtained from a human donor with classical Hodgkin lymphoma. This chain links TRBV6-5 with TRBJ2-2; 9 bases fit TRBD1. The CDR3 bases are TGTGCCAGCCGTGGGACAGGGTTGCCCGGGGAGCTGTTTTTT. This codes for CASRGTGLPGELFF.